The T cell receptor (beta chain) under discussion was sequenced for a study of T cells in Graves' hyperthyroidism and ophthalmopathy. TCR beta CDR3 regions were amplified from RNA transcripts. The TCR CDR3 was amplified in a first-round RT-PCR using the HTBI primer set. In TCRdb, the multiplex PCR reads were re-called with MiXCR into one record per CDR3 protein. The repertoire holds fewer than 650,000 distinct CDR3 sequences, with approximately 48% as singletons. This receptor was obtained from an adult woman with Graves' disease, either hyperthyroidism or ophthalmopathy (not recorded which). The sample comprised peripheral blood or thyroid tissue (not recorded which).

As DNA, the CDR3 is TGTGCCAGCAGCGAGGGACTAGCGGGAGGGCCGGGGGAGCAGTACTTC. Translation: CASSEGLAGGPGEQYF. The V and J genes are TRBV7-2 and TRBJ2-7; 16 nucleotides line up with TRBD2. This CDR3 has 16 amino acids. Trimming removed 5 bases from V and 7 bases from J; junction bases left unmatched: 8. Germline lookup yields CDR1 SGHTA and CDR2 FQGNSA.